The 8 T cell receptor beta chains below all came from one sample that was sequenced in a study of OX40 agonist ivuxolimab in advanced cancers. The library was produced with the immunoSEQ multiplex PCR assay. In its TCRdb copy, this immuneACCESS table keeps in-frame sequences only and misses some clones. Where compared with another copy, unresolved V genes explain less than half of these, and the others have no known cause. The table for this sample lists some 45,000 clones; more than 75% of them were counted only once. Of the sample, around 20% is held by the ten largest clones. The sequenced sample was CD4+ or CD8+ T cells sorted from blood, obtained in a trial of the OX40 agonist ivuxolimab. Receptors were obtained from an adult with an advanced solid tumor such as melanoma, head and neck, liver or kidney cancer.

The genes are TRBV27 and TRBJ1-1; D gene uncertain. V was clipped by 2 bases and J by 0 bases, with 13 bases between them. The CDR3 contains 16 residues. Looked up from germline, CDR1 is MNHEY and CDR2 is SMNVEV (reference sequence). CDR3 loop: CASSLNPQVMNTEAFF. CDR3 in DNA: TGTGCCAGCAGTTTAAACCCCCAGGTCATGAACACTGAAGCTTTCTTT.

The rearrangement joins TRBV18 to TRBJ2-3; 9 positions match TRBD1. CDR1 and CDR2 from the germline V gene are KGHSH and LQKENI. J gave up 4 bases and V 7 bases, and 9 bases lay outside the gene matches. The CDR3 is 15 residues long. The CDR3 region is CASFTVGTGSDTQYF. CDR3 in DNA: TGTGCCAGCTTCACCGTAGGGACAGGGTCAGATACGCAGTATTTT.

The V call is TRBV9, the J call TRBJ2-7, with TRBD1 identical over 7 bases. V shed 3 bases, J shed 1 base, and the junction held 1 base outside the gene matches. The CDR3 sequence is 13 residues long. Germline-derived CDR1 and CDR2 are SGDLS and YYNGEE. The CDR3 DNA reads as TGTGCCAGCAGCGCGACAGGGTCCTACGAGCAGTACTTC. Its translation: CASSATGSYEQYF.

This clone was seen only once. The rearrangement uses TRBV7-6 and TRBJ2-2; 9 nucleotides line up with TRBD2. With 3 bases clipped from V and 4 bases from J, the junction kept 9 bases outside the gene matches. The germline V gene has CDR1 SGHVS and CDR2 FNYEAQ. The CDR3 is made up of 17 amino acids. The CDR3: CASSLDERGASTGELFF. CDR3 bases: TGTGCCAGCAGCTTGGACGAGCGGGGGGCGAGCACCGGGGAGCTGTTTTTT. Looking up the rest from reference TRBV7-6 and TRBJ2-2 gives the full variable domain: GAGVSQSPRYKVTKRGQDVALRCDPISGHVSLYWYRQALGQGPEFLTYFNYEAQQDKSGLPNDRFSAERPEGSISTLTIQRTEQRDSAMYRCASSLDERGASTGELFFGEGSRLTVL.

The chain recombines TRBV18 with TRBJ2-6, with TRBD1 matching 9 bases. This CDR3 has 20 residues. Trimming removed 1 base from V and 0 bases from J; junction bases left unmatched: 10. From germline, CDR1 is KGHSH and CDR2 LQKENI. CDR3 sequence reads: CASSPQGTGQGDSGANVLTF. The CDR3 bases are TGTGCCAGCTCACCACAGGGAACGGGACAGGGTGACTCTGGGGCCAACGTCCTGACTTTC.

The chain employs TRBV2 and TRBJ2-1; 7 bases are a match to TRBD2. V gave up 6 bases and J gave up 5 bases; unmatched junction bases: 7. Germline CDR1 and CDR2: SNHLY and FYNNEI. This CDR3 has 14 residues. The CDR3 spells CASRSWLADNEQFF. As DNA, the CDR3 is TGTGCCAGCAGGTCCTGGCTAGCGGACAATGAGCAGTTCTTC.

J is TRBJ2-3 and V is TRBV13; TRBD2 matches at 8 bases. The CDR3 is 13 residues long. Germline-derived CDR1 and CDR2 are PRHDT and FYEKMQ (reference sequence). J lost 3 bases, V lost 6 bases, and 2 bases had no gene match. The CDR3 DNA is TGTGCCAGCAGTCCGGGAGGGACAGATACGCAGTATTTT. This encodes CASSPGGTDTQYF.

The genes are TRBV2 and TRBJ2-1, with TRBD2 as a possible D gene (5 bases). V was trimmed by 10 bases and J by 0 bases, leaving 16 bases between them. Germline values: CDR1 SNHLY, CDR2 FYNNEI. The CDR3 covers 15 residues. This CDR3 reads CATLRYAGSYNEQFF. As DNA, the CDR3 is TGTGCCACTCTTCGCTACGCGGGCTCCTACAATGAGCAGTTCTTC.